Listed here are 17 T cell receptor beta chains from one sample, sequenced in a study of molecular identifiers for immune sequencing clone quantification. TCRdb redid the calling of the PCR reads with MiXCR, one entry per CDR3 protein. The table has approximately 680,000 distinct CDR3 sequences, approximately 24% seen once. The sequenced sample was naive CD8+ T cells from blood, with Jurkat cell RNA spiked in. Regarding subset: FACS-sorted CD8+CD4-CCR7+CD45RA+ naive T cells. The receptor set was obtained from a human donor in good health. Some libraries in this study had Jurkat cell RNA spiked in.

This clonotype showed up just a few times. The chain couples TRBV27 to TRBJ2-7; 8 bases fit TRBD2. Per germline, CDR1 MNHEY and CDR2 SMNVEV (reference sequence). The trim removed 6 bases at V and 2 bases at J, leaving 3 bases unmatched. The length of the CDR3 is 13 residues. CDR3 nucleotides: TGTGCCAGCAGGCGGCGGGGGGCCTACGAGCAGTACTTC. This codes for CASRRRGAYEQYF.

This clonotype has at least ten counts. This chain joins TRBV19 and TRBJ1-1; D is unresolved. There are 16 residues in the CDR3. V lost 4 bases and J 1 base, leaving 16 bases between the germline ends. Germline loops: CDR1 LNHDA, CDR2 SQIVND (reference sequence). CDR3 in amino acids: CASSTEDRHTNTEAFF. The CDR3 DNA reads as TGTGCCAGTAGTACAGAAGACCGACATACGAACACTGAAGCTTTCTTT. The full variable domain, rest sourced from reference TRBV19 and TRBJ1-1, is DGGITQSPKYLFRKEGQNVTLSCEQNLNHDAMYWYRQDPGQGLRLIYYSQIVNDFQKGDIAEGYSVSREKKESFPLTVTSAQKNPTAFYLCASSTEDRHTNTEAFFGQGTRLTVV.

The table lists this clonotype with a count of one. A clone one base away is much larger, so this may be a read error. The chain couples TRBV6-5 to TRBJ1-4; no clear D gene. Germline loops: CDR1 MNHEY, CDR2 SVGAGI. The CDR3 has 14 amino acids. The CDR3 nucleotides read TGTGCCAGCAGTTACATCAACGGAAATGAAAAACAGTTTTTT. This translates into CASSYINGNEKQFF.

This clonotype was counted between two and nine times. The rearrangement uses TRBV11-3 and TRBJ2-3; possibly TRBD1 or TRBD2 for D (5 bases each). The CDR3 totals 15 residues. Germline CDR1 SGHNT, CDR2 YENEEA. Trimming took off 5 bases at V and 2 bases at J, with 14 bases between the two ends. CDR3 sequence: CASSPGTSPTDTQYF. As DNA, the CDR3 is TGTGCCAGCAGCCCAGGGACCTCGCCCACAGATACGCAGTATTTT.

The V and J genes are TRBV7-9 and TRBJ2-1; 12 positions match TRBD2. Trimming cost V 4 bases and J 2 bases; bases outside gene matches: 12. CDR1 SEHNR and CDR2 FQNEAQ come from the germline V gene (reference sequence). The CDR3 length is 19 residues. CDR3 region: CASSSPSGRALQAYNEQFF. The CDR3 DNA reads TGTGCCAGCAGCTCCCCTAGCGGGAGGGCCCTTCAGGCCTACAATGAGCAGTTCTTC.

This clonotype was observed many times. The chain couples TRBV9 to TRBJ1-6; TRBD1 is a possible D gene (5 bases). Germline V lookup: CDR1 SGDLS, CDR2 YYNGEE. Trimming removed 5 bases at V and 5 bases at J, with 17 bases between. There are 16 residues in the CDR3. This CDR3 reads CASSPQPGLDNSPLHF. Here the CDR3 DNA reads TGTGCCAGCAGTCCTCAACCGGGACTCGATAATTCACCCCTCCACTTT.

This clonotype showed up just a few times. The rearrangement uses TRBV4-3 and TRBJ2-2; D is undetermined. CDR1 and CDR2 (germline): LGHNA, YSLEER. The CDR3 is made up of 16 amino acids. Trimming removed 1 base at V and 0 bases at J, with 9 bases between. CDR3: CASSQGAATNTGELFF. The CDR3 bases are TGCGCCAGCAGCCAAGGTGCAGCCACGAACACCGGGGAGCTGTTTTTT.

For this clonotype: One end of the junction is discordant with germline, which a read error may explain. The genes are TRBV4-2 and TRBJ1-1; D call uncertain. Per germline, CDR1 LGHNA and CDR2 YNFKEQ. This CDR3 spans 14 amino acids. This CDR3 reads CASSQDLTNTAAFF. CDR3 nucleotide sequence: TGTGCCAGCAGCCAAGATCTCACTAACACTGCAGCTTTCTTT.

This clonotype was observed at least ten times. The chain employs TRBV20-1 and TRBJ2-7; 7 nucleotides agree with TRBD2. CDR1 and CDR2 from the germline V gene are DFQATT and SNEGSKA (reference sequence). The trim removed 3 bases at V and 2 bases at J, leaving 4 bases unmatched. The CDR3 has 13 amino acids. The CDR3 reads CSARRENAYEQYF. In DNA, the CDR3 is TGCAGTGCTAGGCGGGAGAACGCCTACGAGCAGTACTTC.

This clonotype has ten or more counts. The chain has TRBV4-1 and TRBJ1-1; perhaps TRBD1 as D (6 bases). With 2 bases removed from V and 3 bases from J, the gap between germline ends came to 7 bases. The CDR3 extends over 13 amino acids. Looked up from germline, CDR1 is MGHRA and CDR2 is YSYEKL. CDR3 sequence reads: CASSQKGDTEAFF. CDR3 DNA sequence: TGCGCCAGCAGCCAAAAGGGGGACACTGAAGCTTTCTTT.

About this clonotype itself: With a much larger clone just one base away, this may be a read error. This chain joins TRBV29-1 and TRBJ2-3; TRBD2 is a possible D gene (5 bases). This CDR3 spans 17 amino acids. The germline gives CDR1 SQVTM, CDR2 ANQGSEA. V lost 3 bases, J lost 0 bases, and 19 bases lay in between. CDR3 protein: CSVDWTWLTGSTDTQYF. The CDR3 region has the DNA TGCAGCGTTGATTGGACTTGGCTCACCGGGAGCACAGATACGCAGTATTTT.

This clonotype was observed a single time. In this CDR3 the conserved last residue, phenylalanine or tryptophan, is missing, so a read error is likely. V gene TRBV7-9 combines with J gene TRBJ1-1; 7 bases align to TRBD1. There are 14 residues in the CDR3. The germline V gene encodes CDR1 SEHNR and CDR2 FQNEAQ (reference sequence). With V trimmed by 6 bases and J by 0 bases, 4 bases remained unmatched. The CDR3 protein is CASRLDRMNTEAFL. CDR3 bases: TGTGCCAGCAGACTGGACAGGATGAACACTGAAGCTTTCCTT.

The chain uses TRBV6-2 or TRBV6-3 and TRBJ1-1, with 8 nucleotides matching TRBD1. CDR3 length: 15 residues. Losses at the gene ends were 0 bases for V and 3 bases for J; bases not matched to a gene: 3. CDR1 is MNHEY and CDR2 is SVGEGT in the germline V gene. CDR3 in amino acids: CASSYSDRAYTEAFF. In DNA, the CDR3 is TGTGCCAGCAGTTACTCGGACAGGGCGTACACTGAAGCTTTCTTT.

This clonotype occurred a few times. The V gene is TRBV19, the J gene TRBJ1-5; 8 bases match TRBD1. Germline trimming cut 7 bases from V and 2 bases from J; bases unmatched to any gene: 4. Germline V gene sequence: CDR1 LNHDA, CDR2 SQIVND (reference sequence). This CDR3 region has 14 residues. CDR3 bases: TGTGCCAGTAATCCACAGGGGGGCAATCAGCCCCAGCATTTT. Its protein is CASNPQGGNQPQHF.

This chain links TRBV4-1 with TRBJ2-7, with TRBD2 matching 13 bases. J gave up 6 bases and V 3 bases, and 5 bases lay outside the gene matches. CDR3 size: 15 residues. Per the germline V gene, CDR1 is MGHRA and CDR2 is YSYEKL. The CDR3 protein is CASSQGTSGMGEQYF. The CDR3 DNA sequence: TGCGCCAGCAGCCAGGGGACTAGCGGGATGGGCGAGCAGTACTTC.

About this clonotype itself: With a much larger clone just one base away, this may be a read error. This rearrangement joins TRBV4-3 to TRBJ2-7; D is possibly TRBD2 (6 bases). The germline CDR1 and CDR2 sequences are LGHNA and YSLEER. The CDR3 covers 14 residues. V lost 1 base and J lost 4, with 11 bases in between. CDR3 bases: TGCGCCAGCAGCCAAGGTCTTCGGGGGTACGAGCAGTACTTC. Its protein product is CASSQGLRGYEQYF.

This clonotype was recorded many times. The chain is built from TRBV27 and TRBJ1-1, with D maybe TRBD1 (6 bases). The CDR3 loop spans 15 amino acids. Germline V gives CDR1 MNHEY, CDR2 SMNVEV (reference sequence). Trimming left V 2 bases short and J 5 bases short, with 15 bases between. Written as DNA, the CDR3 is TGTGCCAGCAGTTTAGGCAGGGGCTTTTCAACTGAAGCTTTCTTT. Its protein is CASSLGRGFSTEAFF.